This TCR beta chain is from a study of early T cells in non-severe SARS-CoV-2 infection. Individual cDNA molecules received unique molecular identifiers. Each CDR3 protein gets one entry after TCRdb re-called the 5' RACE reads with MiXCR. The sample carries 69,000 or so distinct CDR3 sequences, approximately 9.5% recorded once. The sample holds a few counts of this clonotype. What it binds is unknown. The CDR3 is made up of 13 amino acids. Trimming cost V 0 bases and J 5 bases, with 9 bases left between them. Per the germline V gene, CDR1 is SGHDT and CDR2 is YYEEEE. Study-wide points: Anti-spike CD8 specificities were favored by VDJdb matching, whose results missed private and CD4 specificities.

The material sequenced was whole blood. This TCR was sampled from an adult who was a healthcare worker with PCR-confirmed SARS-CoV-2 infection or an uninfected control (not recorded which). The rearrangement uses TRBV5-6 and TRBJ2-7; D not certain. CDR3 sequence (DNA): TGTGCCAGCAGCTTGGAGGTCGGTAACGAGCAGTACTTC. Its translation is CASSLEVGNEQYF.